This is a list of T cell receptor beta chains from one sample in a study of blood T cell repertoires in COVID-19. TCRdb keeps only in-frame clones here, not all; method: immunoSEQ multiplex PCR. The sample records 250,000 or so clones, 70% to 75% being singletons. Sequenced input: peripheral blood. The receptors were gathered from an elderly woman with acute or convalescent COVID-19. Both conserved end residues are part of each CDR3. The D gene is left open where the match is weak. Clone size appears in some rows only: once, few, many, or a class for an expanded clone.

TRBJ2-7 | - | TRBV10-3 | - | CANPRYEQYF | TGTGCCAACCCGAGGTACGAGCAGTACTTC
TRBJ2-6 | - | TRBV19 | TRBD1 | CASSRDRAAGANVLTF | TGTGCCAGTAGTCGGGACAGGGCAGCCGGGGCCAACGTCCTGACTTTC
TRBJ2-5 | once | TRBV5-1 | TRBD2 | CASSTGTSGQETQYF | TGCGCCAGCAGCACCGGGACTAGCGGTCAAGAGACCCAGTACTTC
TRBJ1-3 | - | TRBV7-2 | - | CASSFGRNTIYF | TGTGCCAGCAGCTTCGGCAGGAACACCATATATTTT
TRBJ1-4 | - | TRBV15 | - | CATSRAREKLFF | TGTGCCACCAGCAGAGCTAGGGAAAAACTGTTTTTT
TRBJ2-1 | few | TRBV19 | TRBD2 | CASTSNSGVLGNEQFF | TGTGCCAGTACCTCGAATAGCGGGGTCCTTGGAAATGAGCAGTTCTTC
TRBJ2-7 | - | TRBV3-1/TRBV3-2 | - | CASSQGGGSDEQYF | TGTGCCAGCAGCCAGGGGGGGGGCTCGGACGAGCAGTACTTC
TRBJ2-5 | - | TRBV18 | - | CASSPLAGGAHETQYF | TGTGCCAGCTCACCACTCGCTGGGGGGGCCCACGAGACCCAGTACTTC
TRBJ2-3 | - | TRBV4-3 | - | CASSLQGQVTDTQYF | TGCGCCAGCAGCCTACAGGGCCAGGTCACAGATACGCAGTATTTT
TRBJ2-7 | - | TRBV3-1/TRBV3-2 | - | CASSRLQGGSEQYF | TGTGCCAGCAGTCGATTACAGGGGGGGTCCGAGCAGTACTTC
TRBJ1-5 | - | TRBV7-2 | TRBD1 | CASSPTGGGRPQHF | TGTGCCAGCAGCCCGACAGGGGGGGGGCGGCCCCAGCATTTT
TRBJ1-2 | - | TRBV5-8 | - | CASSLGGRAYGYTF | TGTGCCAGCAGCTTGGGAGGGAGGGCCTATGGCTACACCTTC